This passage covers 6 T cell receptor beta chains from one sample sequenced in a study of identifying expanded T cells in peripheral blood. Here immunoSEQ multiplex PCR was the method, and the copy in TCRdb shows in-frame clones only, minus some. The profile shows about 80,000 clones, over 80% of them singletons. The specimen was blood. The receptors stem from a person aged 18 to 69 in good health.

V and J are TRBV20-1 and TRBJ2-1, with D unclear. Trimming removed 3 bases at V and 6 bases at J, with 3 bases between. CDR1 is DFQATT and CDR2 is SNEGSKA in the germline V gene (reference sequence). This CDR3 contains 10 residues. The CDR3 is CSASSNEQFF. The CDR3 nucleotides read TGCAGTGCTAGTTCCAATGAGCAGTTCTTC.

The CDR3: CASSLMGTTSENQPQHF. The DNA for the CDR3 is TGTGCCAGCAGTCTCATGGGGACAACCTCGGAAAATCAGCCCCAGCATTTT. This chain uses TRBV27 with TRBJ1-5; D possibly corresponds to TRBD1 (6 bases). V was cut by 5 bases and J by 4 bases, with 21 bases left in between. Per germline, CDR1 MNHEY and CDR2 SMNVEV (reference sequence). CDR3 length: 17 amino acids.

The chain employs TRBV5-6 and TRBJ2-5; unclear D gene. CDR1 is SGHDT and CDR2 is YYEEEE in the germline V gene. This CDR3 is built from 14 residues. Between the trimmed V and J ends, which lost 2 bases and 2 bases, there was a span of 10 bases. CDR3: CASSLSGWQETQYF. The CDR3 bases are TGTGCCAGCAGCTTATCCGGATGGCAAGAGACCCAGTACTTC.

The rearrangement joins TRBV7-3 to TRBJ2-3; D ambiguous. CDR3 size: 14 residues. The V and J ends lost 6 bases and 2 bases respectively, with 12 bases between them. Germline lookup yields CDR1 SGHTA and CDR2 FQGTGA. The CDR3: CASRGPVHTDTQYF. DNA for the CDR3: TGTGCCAGCAGAGGGCCCGTCCACACAGATACGCAGTATTTT.

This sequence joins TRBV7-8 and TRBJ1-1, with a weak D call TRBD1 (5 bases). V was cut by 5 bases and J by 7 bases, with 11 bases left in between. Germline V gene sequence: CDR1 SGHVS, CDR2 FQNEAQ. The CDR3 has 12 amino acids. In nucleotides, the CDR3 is TGTGCCAGCAGCACAGGCTGGGGTGAAGCTTTCTTT. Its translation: CASSTGWGEAFF.

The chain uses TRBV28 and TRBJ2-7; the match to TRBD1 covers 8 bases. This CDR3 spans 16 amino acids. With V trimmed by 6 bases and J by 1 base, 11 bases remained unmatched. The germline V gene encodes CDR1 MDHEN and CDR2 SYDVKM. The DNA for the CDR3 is TGTGCCAGCAGCGCGCGGGGCCAGGGGGCTTCCTACGAGCAGTACTTC. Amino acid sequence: CASSARGQGASYEQYF.